The 7 T cell receptor beta chains reported below all come from one sample, sequenced in a study of tumor and adjacent non-tumor tissue in lung cancer (dated by TCRdb to 2017 to 2018). Bulk unsorted tissue served as the source for RNA extraction, and RNA quality was assessed using a NanoDrop ND-1000 and an Agilent 2100. Distant non-tumor tissue taken more than 3 cm from the tumor edge was used as the normal lung sample. The library was obtained by multiplex PCR. The run used an Illumina HiSeq 2500. TCRbeta libraries were built by three rounds of nested PCR using primers (Table S4), following protocols modified from ARM-PCR. TCRdb's own reprocessing of the public reads used fastp at Q25 and MiXCR and kept productive beta chains. Each record represents a unique CDR3 protein, reported with the most common genes and DNA among its rows. This sample is represented by 60,000 to 65,000 distinct CDR3 sequences; around two thirds of them were singletons. Under 35% of the sample lies in the top ten.

The sequenced sample consisted of distant non-tumor lung tissue. The receptors shown here come from a man aged 65 to 85 with non-small cell lung cancer.

The chain uses TRBV20-1 and TRBJ2-7; D is unclear. This CDR3 region has 13 residues. Trimming removed 6 bases from V and 0 bases from J, with 12 bases in between. CDR1 and CDR2 (germline): DFQATT, SNEGSKA (reference sequence). In DNA form, the CDR3 reads TGCAGTGCCTCAGGAACCTTCTCCTACGAGCAGTACTTC. Residues: CSASGTFSYEQYF.

A note on this clonotype: The junction does not match germline at one end; this may be a read error. CDR3 bases: TGCAGCGTTGCGCTACGGGGGGCGGGGGAGATCCAGTACTTC. Protein sequence: CSVALRGAGEIQYF. The chain combines TRBV29-1 with TRBJ2-5; possible D gene TRBD2, 7 bases. This CDR3 spans 14 amino acids. The germline gives CDR1 SQVTM, CDR2 ANQGSEA.

A word on this clonotype: This may come from a read error, since a much larger clone is one base off. V and J are TRBV10-1 and TRBJ2-1; tentatively, D is TRBD1 (6 bases). Germline V gene data show CDR1 as WNHNN and CDR2 as SYGVQD (reference sequence). The CDR3 totals 14 residues. CDR3 sequence reads: CASNREPRDNQQFF. CDR3 in DNA: TGCGCCAGCAACCGGGAACCGAGGGACAATCAGCAGTTCTTC.

The sample holds a few counts of this clonotype. This chain links TRBV24-1 with TRBJ2-3, with D maybe TRBD1 (6 bases). Germline CDR1 and CDR2: KGHDR and SFDVKD. V was clipped by 5 bases and J by 5 bases, with 19 bases between them. CDR3 length equals 16 residues. CDR3 in DNA: TGTGCCACCAGTGGTAGTTATCAGGGGAATGGAGATACGCAGTATTTT. Amino acids: CATSGSYQGNGDTQYF.

To note about this clonotype: A much larger clone sits a single nucleotide away, making a read error possible. The chain uses TRBV6-1 and TRBJ2-3; 7 bases are a match to TRBD2. Germline V gives CDR1 MNHNS, CDR2 SASEGT. CDR3 length: 14 amino acids. CDR3 amino acids: CASSDAGVVDTRYF. The CDR3 DNA follows: TGTGCCAGCAGTGACGCGGGAGTAGTAGATACGCGGTATTTT.

About this clonotype: A read error is likely, as this CDR3 ends without the conserved phenylalanine or tryptophan. The CDR3 region is CSVEDSRTWAYGYTI. CDR3 nucleotide sequence: TGCAGCGTTGAAGATAGCCGGACATGGGCCTATGGCTACACCATT. The V and J genes are TRBV29-1 and TRBJ1-2, with D possibly being TRBD1 (5 bases). The CDR3 contains 15 residues. Germline CDR1 reads SQVTM; CDR2 reads ANQGSEA. Trimming took off 0 bases at V and 4 bases at J, with 15 bases between the two ends.

Notes on this clonotype: A read error is possible here, since a much larger clone lies one base away. This rearrangement joins TRBV5-3 to TRBJ2-3, with D possibly TRBD2 on 5 matching bases. TRBV5-3 is treated as an ORF (open reading frame) with a function not yet certain. V was trimmed by 0 bases and J by 11 bases, leaving 10 bases between them. The length of the CDR3 is 12 residues. CDR3 loop: CARSLASHMQYF. The CDR3 nucleotides read TGTGCCAGAAGCTTGGCTAGCCATATGCAGTATTTT.